Following are 27 T cell receptor beta chains from one sample sequenced in a study of shared clonotypes between healthy human individuals. Data came from immunoSEQ multiplex PCR; TCRdb stores just in-frame clones and leaves some out. The sample yields some 350,000 clones, approximately 74% seen once. Sequencing input: memory CD4+ T cells sorted from blood. Noted subset: CD45RA-negative fraction. All receptors derive from a man in his thirties or forties in good health.

The rearrangement uses TRBV7-2 and TRBJ2-7, with TRBD1 matching 7 bases. This CDR3 has 13 residues. Trimming removed 7 bases from V and 2 bases from J; junction bases left unmatched: 5. In germline, CDR1 is SGHTA, CDR2 FQGNSA. DNA for the CDR3: TGTGCCAGCACCACCGGGACAGCCTACGAGCAGTACTTC. This sequence encodes CASTTGTAYEQYF.

The chain joins TRBV11-2 to TRBJ2-7; 9 bases are shared with TRBD1. V lost 5 bases, J lost 0 bases, and 5 bases stayed unmatched. Germline CDR1 reads SGHAT; CDR2 reads FQNNGV. The CDR3 covers 15 residues. The CDR3 loop reads CASSPRGQGSYEQYF. CDR3 sequence (DNA): TGTGCCAGCAGCCCCCGGGGACAGGGCTCCTACGAGCAGTACTTC.

This chain links TRBV19 with TRBJ1-1; D is perhaps TRBD1 (5 bases). The length of the CDR3 is 14 residues. Per the germline V gene, CDR1 is LNHDA and CDR2 is SQIVND (reference sequence). V lost 8 bases to trimming and J lost 4 bases, with 17 bases between them. The CDR3 DNA reads as TGTGCCAGTGTCCAAAAAGGTGGGGGCACTGAAGCTTTCTTT. As protein: CASVQKGGGTEAFF.

This clone came up many times. The chain joins TRBV9 to TRBJ2-2; D possibly corresponds to TRBD2 (5 bases). V lost 1 base to trimming and J lost 7 bases, with 11 bases between them. CDR3 length equals 14 residues. Germline V CDR1 and CDR2: SGDLS, YYNGEE. CDR3 region: CASSVMSGSGELFF. In nucleotides, the CDR3 is TGTGCCAGCAGCGTAATGTCGGGGAGCGGGGAGCTGTTTTTT.

The genes are TRBV7-2 and TRBJ2-5; TRBD1 matches 11 bases. The CDR3 is 14 amino acids. The V segment lost 6 bases and the J segment 5 bases; nucleotides outside the gene matches: 5. Germline CDR1 SGHTA, CDR2 FQGNSA. The CDR3 nucleotides are TGTGCCAGCAGGAGGACAGGGGGCGGGGAGACCCAGTACTTC. This encodes CASRRTGGGETQYF.

The chain uses TRBV6-1 and TRBJ1-4; D perhaps matches TRBD1 (5 bases). The CDR3 contains 11 residues. Trimming pared 5 bases from V and 10 bases from J, leaving 8 bases between. Germline lookup yields CDR1 MNHNS and CDR2 SASEGT. CDR3 region: CASSQGGKLFF. In DNA, the CDR3 is TGTGCCAGCAGTCAGGGAGGAAAACTGTTTTTT.

This chain uses TRBV29-1 with TRBJ1-1; TRBD1 might be the D (5 bases). The CDR3 consists of 13 residues. Looked up from germline, CDR1 is SQVTM and CDR2 is ANQGSEA. Trimming shortened V by 4 bases and J by 1 base, and 10 bases separated the two germline ends. CDR3 region: CSVGSGPNTEAFF. The CDR3 DNA follows: TGCAGCGTTGGCTCGGGACCGAACACTGAAGCTTTCTTT.

J is TRBJ1-5 and V is TRBV11-1; D perhaps matches TRBD1 (5 bases). In germline, CDR1 is SGHAT, CDR2 FQDESV (reference sequence). The CDR3 consists of 16 residues. Between the trimmed V and J ends, which lost 5 bases and 0 bases, there was a span of 14 bases. DNA of the CDR3: TGTGCCAGCAGCAAACAGGATTATTATAGCAATCAGCCCCAGCATTTT. Its translation: CASSKQDYYSNQPQHF.

This clone was observed at least ten times. The gene calls are TRBV27 and TRBJ2-1, with TRBD2 identical over 11 bases. The CDR3 loop spans 17 amino acids. Trimming cost V 4 bases and J 6 bases; bases outside gene matches: 11. Germline V CDR1 and CDR2: MNHEY, SMNVEV (reference sequence). The DNA of the CDR3 is TGTGCCAGCAGTTCCCGCCAACTAGCGGGAGTCGCCAATGAGCAGTTCTTC. Encoded protein: CASSSRQLAGVANEQFF.

The chain carries TRBV5-1 and TRBJ2-2, with 7 bases lining up with TRBD2. This CDR3 spans 15 amino acids. The V gene end was trimmed by 2 bases and the J gene end by 5 bases; junction bases not matched to a gene: 6. Germline V CDR1 and CDR2: SGHRS, YFSETQ. For the CDR3, the DNA is TGCGCCAGCAGCTTAGGGAGGGGACGAACCGGGGAGCTGTTTTTT. It specifies CASSLGRGRTGELFF.

The chain links TRBV5-1 to TRBJ1-1; D uncertain. CDR3 size: 14 residues. The germline CDR1 and CDR2 sequences are SGHRS and YFSETQ. V was trimmed by 1 base and J by 7 bases, leaving 14 bases between them. The CDR3 region is CASSLLSGYDEAFF. The DNA for the CDR3 is TGCGCCAGCAGCTTGCTTTCGGGGTATGATGAAGCTTTCTTT.

This clone occurred a few times. This chain connects TRBV20-1 to TRBJ2-7; the D is unclear. The germline CDR1 and CDR2 sequences are DFQATT and SNEGSKA (reference sequence). V dropped 5 bases and J dropped 6 bases, with 8 bases sitting between them. This CDR3 is 10 amino acids long. The CDR3 sequence: CSAGVPEQYF. CDR3 DNA sequence: TGCAGTGCTGGGGTCCCCGAGCAGTACTTC.

The rearrangement joins TRBV28 to TRBJ2-1; D may be TRBD2 (5 bases). V shed 2 bases and J shed 7 bases, with 12 bases lying between them. The length of the CDR3 is 14 residues. CDR1 and CDR2 from the germline V gene are MDHEN and SYDVKM. The CDR3 spells CASSLITTGNEQFF. The DNA for the CDR3 is TGTGCCAGCAGTTTAATTACTACGGGGAATGAGCAGTTCTTC.

The sample holds one count of this clone. This chain joins TRBV10-2 and TRBJ2-7, with 7 bases matching TRBD2. The junction had 8 bases not matched to a gene; V was cut back by 5 bases and J by 7 bases. Germline-derived CDR1 and CDR2 are WSHSY and SAAADI. The CDR3 contains 13 residues. This CDR3 is CASSHTELAEQYF. The DNA of the CDR3 is TGCGCCAGCAGTCACACGGAACTAGCGGAGCAGTACTTC.

The rearrangement links TRBV5-1 to TRBJ2-6; 7 nucleotides line up with TRBD1. The CDR3 spans 16 residues. V shed 5 bases, J shed 3 bases, and the junction held 8 bases outside the gene matches. In germline, CDR1 is SGHRS, CDR2 YFSETQ. The CDR3 protein is CASSGMTGFGANVLTF. As DNA, the CDR3 is TGCGCCAGCAGTGGGATGACAGGGTTTGGGGCCAACGTCCTGACTTTC.

The chain uses TRBV7-6 and TRBJ1-2; D is unresolved. The CDR3 is made up of 14 amino acids. V dropped 2 bases and J dropped 3 bases, with 10 bases sitting between them. CDR1 is SGHVS, CDR2 FNYEAQ, per germline. CDR3 DNA sequence: TGTGCCAGCAGCTTATTCGCCGGGGACTATGGCTACACCTTC. Translation: CASSLFAGDYGYTF.

There are a few counts of this clone. This chain uses TRBV5-1 with TRBJ2-3, with 10 bases that match TRBD2. The germline V gene has CDR1 SGHRS and CDR2 YFSETQ. This CDR3 is 21 amino acids long. With 3 bases clipped from V and 0 bases from J, the junction kept 19 bases outside the gene matches. The DNA of the CDR3 is TGCGCCAGCAGCTCTATCCCGCACCTACCGGGACTAGCGATTAGCACAGATACGCAGTATTTT. This sequence encodes CASSSIPHLPGLAISTDTQYF.

The CDR3 loop reads CASSVELKSYEQYF. The DNA for the CDR3 is TGTGCCAGCAGTGTGGAACTGAAGTCCTACGAGCAGTACTTC. This chain links TRBV2 with TRBJ2-7; D remains unclear. V lost 4 bases and J 1 base, leaving 11 bases between the germline ends. Germline V gives CDR1 SNHLY, CDR2 FYNNEI. The CDR3 spans 14 residues.

This chain connects TRBV11-2 to TRBJ1-2; D gene unclear. Trimming took off 1 base at V and 4 bases at J, with 10 bases between the two ends. Looked up from germline, CDR1 is SGHAT and CDR2 is FQNNGV. The CDR3 has 14 residues. The CDR3 nucleotides are TGTGCCAGCAGCTTAGGTCGCCAGGTCTATGGCTACACCTTC. Residues: CASSLGRQVYGYTF.

This clone came up many times. This chain connects TRBV2 to TRBJ2-7; TRBD1 is a possible D gene (5 bases). V was cut by 5 bases and J by 5 bases, with 13 bases left in between. Germline V gene lookup returns CDR1 SNHLY and CDR2 FYNNEI. This CDR3 is built from 13 residues. DNA of the CDR3: TGTGCCAGCAGTCTATGGGGCGGACACGAGCAGTACTTC. It specifies CASSLWGGHEQYF.

The V call is TRBV15, the J call TRBJ2-6, with D possibly TRBD1 on 7 matching bases. This CDR3 is built from 17 residues. Per germline, CDR1 LNHNV and CDR2 YYDKDF (reference sequence). Trimming left V 5 bases short and J 0 bases short, with 14 bases between. CDR3 region: CATSRGDRSSGANVLTF. The DNA of the CDR3 is TGTGCCACCAGCCGCGGGGACAGAAGCTCTGGGGCCAACGTCCTGACTTTC. Full variable domain (outside the CDR3, taken from reference TRBV15 and TRBJ2-6): DAMVIQNPRYQVTQFGKPVTLSCSQTLNHNVMYWYQQKSSQAPKLLFHYYDKDFNNEADTPDNFQSRRPNTSFCFLDIRSPGLGDTAMYLCATSRGDRSSGANVLTFGAGSRLTVL.

The count of this clone is one. This chain connects TRBV5-4 to TRBJ2-7; D not certain. V lost 4 bases, J lost 6 bases, and 17 bases lay in between. The CDR3 is 14 amino acids. Germline loops: CDR1 SGHNT, CDR2 YYREEE (reference sequence). Written as DNA, the CDR3 is TGTGCCAGCAGCGTCCCAGACACCTCAGGCGAGCAGTACTTC. Residues: CASSVPDTSGEQYF.

This clone was observed once. V gene TRBV14 combines with J gene TRBJ2-1, with no clear D. Germline values: CDR1 SGHDN, CDR2 FVKESK. The CDR3 totals 15 residues. V shed 0 bases and J shed 0 bases, with 6 bases lying between them. DNA of the CDR3: TGTGCCAGCAGCCAAGATCAGGACTCCTACAATGAGCAGTTCTTC. Translating it yields CASSQDQDSYNEQFF.

The CDR3 DNA reads as TGTGCCAGCAGCTCCTGGACAGGGGGGGAGAATACGCAGTATTTT. This gives the protein CASSSWTGGENTQYF. The rearrangement uses TRBV5-4 and TRBJ2-3, with 10 bases that match TRBD1. Germline CDR1 and CDR2: SGHNT and YYREEE (reference sequence). The CDR3 runs to 15 residues. The junction had 8 bases not matched to a gene; V was cut back by 3 bases and J by 7 bases.

This clone has just a few counts. The rearrangement joins TRBV14 to TRBJ2-2; D remains ambiguous. The CDR3 length is 14 residues. In germline, CDR1 is SGHDN, CDR2 FVKESK. Trimming cost V 1 base and J 7 bases, with 10 bases left between them. This chain's CDR3 is CASSQGPWGGELFF. CDR3 DNA sequence: TGTGCCAGCAGCCAAGGCCCGTGGGGCGGGGAGCTGTTTTTT.

J is TRBJ2-7 and V is TRBV11-2; 12 nucleotides line up with TRBD2. Germline CDR1 SGHAT, CDR2 FQNNGV. V was clipped by 5 bases and J by 1 base; unmatched bases: 9. The CDR3 is made up of 17 amino acids. This CDR3 reads CASSPRTSGKSSYEQYF. CDR3 nucleotide sequence: TGTGCCAGCAGCCCCCGGACTAGCGGGAAAAGTTCCTACGAGCAGTACTTC.

This clone turned up a few times. J is TRBJ2-7 and V is TRBV11-2; no clear D. V was pared by 1 base and J by 2 bases, with 9 bases between. CDR1 and CDR2 (germline): SGHAT, FQNNGV. This CDR3 has 14 residues. CDR3 residues: CASSLVLEAYEQYF. The CDR3 DNA follows: TGTGCCAGCAGCTTAGTGCTGGAAGCCTACGAGCAGTACTTC.